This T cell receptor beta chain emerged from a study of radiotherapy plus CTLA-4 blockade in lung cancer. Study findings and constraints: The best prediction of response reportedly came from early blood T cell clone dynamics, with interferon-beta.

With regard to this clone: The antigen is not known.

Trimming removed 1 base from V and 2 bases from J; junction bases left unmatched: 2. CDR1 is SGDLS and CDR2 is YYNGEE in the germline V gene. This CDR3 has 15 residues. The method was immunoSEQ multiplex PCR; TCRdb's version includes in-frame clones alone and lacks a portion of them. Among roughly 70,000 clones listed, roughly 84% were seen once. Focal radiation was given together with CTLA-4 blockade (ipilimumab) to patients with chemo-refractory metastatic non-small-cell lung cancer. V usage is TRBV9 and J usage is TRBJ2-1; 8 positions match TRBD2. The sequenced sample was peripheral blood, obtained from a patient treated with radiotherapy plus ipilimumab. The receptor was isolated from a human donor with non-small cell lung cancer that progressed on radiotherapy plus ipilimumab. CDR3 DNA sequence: TGTGCCAGCAGCGTATCTAGCGGGCCCTACAATGAGCAGTTCTTC. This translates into CASSVSSGPYNEQFF.